This TCR beta chain was profiled in a study of blood T cell repertoires in COVID-19 (dated by TCRdb to about 2020). For context, the study as a whole: The collaborator samples originated in the United States, Italy and Spain and spanned the acute and convalescent phases of COVID-19. The prospective study material was composed of cDNA or gDNA derived from T cells, B-cell-depleted T cells, or PBMCs. Subjects who had been exposed to COVID-19, were actively infected with it, or had recovered from it provided the deeply sampled blood TCRbeta repertoires that made up the dataset. A freely available public database, intended as a resource for researchers studying the immune response to SARS-CoV-2, is where the repertoires were released. Samples came from the ongoing ImmuneRACE study (first 160 participants) plus 1,254 subjects from 6 global collaborators. The sample metadata nearly always contained a de-identified subject ID, COVID-19 status, age in years and sex. Where available, HLA class I and class II types were taken from metadata supplied by the sample provider and were not determined by assay-based typing.

In the case of this clone: Its cognate antigen has yet to be identified. It has no much larger one-base neighbor in the sample; base qualities were not kept. This same CDR3 is encoded by further DNA sequences in the sample.

The investigation overall reported the following: Clinical and demographic metadata were provided uncurated, with the amount varying by source and participant.

According to the germline V gene, CDR1 reads SGDLS and CDR2 reads YYNGEE. Its CDR3 holds 16 amino acids, cysteine through phenylalanine. The read is trimmed to its CDR3 DNA, 48 bases read in frame from base 1. Trimming removed 0 bases from V and 0 bases from J, leaving 11 bases between the germline ends. TCRbeta CDR3 regions were amplified from genomic DNA by means of the immunoSEQ Assay, a bias-controlled multiplex PCR. For the original study's pipeline: Nucleated cell counts per sample were estimated from amplification of reference gene primers within the assay. Sequence reads were collapsed and filtered to measure the absolute abundance of every unique TCRbeta CDR3 rearrangement. Productive Simpson clonality was computed per sample as the square root of Simpson's diversity index over productive rearrangements. The clones in this table, taken by TCRdb from immuneACCESS, are in-frame only. Not every clone is retained; where verified, under half of the shortfall comes from an unresolved V gene, and the cause of the rest is unknown. V, J and clone size were drawn from that table, and D and trimming were deduced from the DNA. This sample lists about 310,000 clones; about 90% were detected once. The top ten hold about 2% of the sample.

Collaborating institutions collected whole blood in K2EDTA tubes following their own protocols. For TCRbeta analysis, collaborator samples were shipped as frozen whole blood, as isolated PBMCs, or as DNA extracted from either sample type. Input material: peripheral blood. The clonotype comes from a young man with active or convalescent COVID-19. The chain couples TRBV9 to TRBJ2-3; 7 matching bases give a weak D call of TRBD2. This receptor has the CDR3 CASSVVGRGSTDTQYF. The DNA sequence is given as TGTGCCAGCAGCGTAGTAGGGAGGGGGAGCACAGATACGCAGTATTTT.